A selection of T cell receptor beta chains follows, all from one sample in a study of blood T cell repertoires in COVID-19. Profiling relied on immunoSEQ multiplex PCR, and the TCRdb table lists in-frame clones only, not all of them. The repertoire holds 110,000 or so clones, 85% seen once, with about 3.6% in the top ten. The material sequenced was peripheral blood. The receptors were sampled from a man aged 40-55 years with acute or convalescent COVID-19. Both conserved end residues are part of each CDR3. The D gene is left open where the match is weak. A clone size is listed for some rows: how often the clone was seen (once, few, many), or a class if it is expanded.

J gene	D gene	V gene	clone size	CDR3 protein	CDR3 DNA
TRBJ2-1	TRBD2	TRBV7-9	-	CASSAQPGLAYRYEQFF	TGTGCCAGCAGCGCGCAACCGGGACTAGCGTACCGCTATGAGCAGTTCTTC
TRBJ2-7	-	TRBV10-3	-	CAISEPGTYEQYF	TGTGCCATCAGTGAGCCAGGAACCTACGAGCAGTACTTC
TRBJ2-7	-	TRBV9	-	CASSEYRVGSEQYF	TGTGCCAGCAGCGAGTACAGGGTAGGGTCCGAGCAGTACTTC
TRBJ2-1	TRBD2	TRBV3-1/TRBV3-2	-	CASSQDYGGAVGNEQFF	TGTGCCAGCAGCCAAGATTACGGGGGGGCCGTTGGAAATGAGCAGTTCTTC
TRBJ1-1	-	TRBV3-1/TRBV3-2	-	CASSRTLGGGTEAFF	TGTGCCAGCAGCCGTACGCTAGGGGGGGGCACTGAAGCTTTCTTT
TRBJ2-7	TRBD2	TRBV7-8	medium-sized	CASSSLAGSSYEQYF	TGTGCCAGCAGCTCCCTAGCGGGGAGCTCCTACGAGCAGTACTTC
TRBJ2-3	TRBD2	TRBV7-2	-	CASSLRLAGADTQYF	TGTGCCAGCAGCTTAAGGCTAGCGGGGGCAGATACGCAGTATTTT
TRBJ2-5	-	TRBV4-2	-	CASSQGWETQYF	TGTGCCAGCAGCCAGGGCTGGGAGACCCAGTACTTC
TRBJ2-1	TRBD1	TRBV9	-	CASSVGQGFGSNEQFF	TGTGCCAGCAGCGTAGGACAGGGATTCGGTTCGAATGAGCAGTTCTTC
TRBJ1-1	-	TRBV20-1	-	CSAKDGGEAFF	TGCAGTGCGAAAGACGGGGGGGAAGCTTTCTTT
TRBJ1-3	-	TRBV11-2	-	CASRHVRDGNTIYF	TGTGCCAGCAGGCACGTCAGGGATGGAAACACCATATATTTT
TRBJ2-5	TRBD1	TRBV19	-	CASSIGDRGVETQYF	TGTGCCAGTAGTATAGGGGACAGGGGGGTGGAGACCCAGTACTTC
TRBJ2-7	TRBD2	TRBV5-1	-	CASSGGQRGGSYEQYF	TGCGCCAGCAGCGGGGGGCAGCGGGGGGGATCCTACGAGCAGTACTTC
TRBJ2-7	TRBD2	TRBV11-2	-	CASSLVAGAYEQYF	TGTGCCAGCAGCTTGGTAGCGGGGGCCTACGAGCAGTACTTC
TRBJ1-1	-	TRBV4-1	-	CASSHPDREAFF	TGCGCCAGCAGCCATCCAGACAGGGAAGCTTTCTTT